Below, 4 T cell receptor beta chains from the same sample are listed, as sequenced in a study of radiation and T cells in renal cell carcinoma. Clones were sequenced by immunoSEQ multiplex PCR, and TCRdb holds only the in-frame ones, with some missing. Found here are approximately 140,000 clones, 75% to 90% of them singletons; the top ten hold approximately 22%. Specified time point: baseline pretreatment blood. Treatment: 15 Gy SBRT to primary tumor, nephrectomy 4 weeks later. The sequencing here drew on blood, taken from a patient whose treatment included radiotherapy and nephrectomy. Receptors originate from a woman aged 45-65 years with renal cell carcinoma.

This chain uses TRBV6-6 with TRBJ1-1; 8 nucleotides match TRBD1. This CDR3 contains 13 residues. Germline V gene lookup returns CDR1 MNHNY and CDR2 SVGAGI (reference sequence). Unmatched junction bases numbered 3, after V lost 8 bases and J lost 1 base. CDR3 DNA sequence: TGTGCCAGCGCGGGACAGGCGAACACTGAAGCTTTCTTT. Translated, it gives CASAGQANTEAFF.

The J gene is TRBJ2-7, the V gene TRBV5-1; D remains unclear. The V end was cut by 0 bases, the J end by 4 bases, with 11 bases between. CDR1 and CDR2 from the germline V gene are SGHRS and YFSETQ. The CDR3 extends over 14 amino acids. This CDR3 is CASSLDGEKYEQYF. The CDR3, as DNA: TGCGCCAGCAGCTTGGACGGTGAAAAATACGAGCAGTACTTC.

This chain connects TRBV9 to TRBJ2-5; 8 nucleotides align to TRBD2. CDR3 length: 16 amino acids. Germline loops: CDR1 SGDLS, CDR2 YYNGEE. Trimming removed 3 bases from V and 4 bases from J; junction bases left unmatched: 11. The CDR3, as DNA: TGTGCCAGCAGCGCATCGGGCGGGGGGTGGTTAGAGACCCAGTACTTC. It yields the protein CASSASGGGWLETQYF.

The chain couples TRBV2 to TRBJ2-5; 16 bases map to TRBD2. Germline V gene sequence: CDR1 SNHLY, CDR2 FYNNEI. The CDR3 length is 20 residues. V was pared by 3 bases and J by 5 bases, with 15 bases of the junction left unmatched. The CDR3 bases are TGTGCCAGCAGTGACCCCAGCGGGACTAGCGGGAGGGCCCTCTCTGAGACCCAGTACTTC. Encoded protein: CASSDPSGTSGRALSETQYF.